The 32 T cell receptor beta chains presented below share a single source sample, sequenced in a study of CD8 T cells in Susac syndrome. With random hexamers, reverse transcription was performed on about 0.5 to 1 ug of RNA. Each CDR3 protein gets one entry after TCRdb re-called the immunoSEQ multiplex PCR reads with MiXCR. The sample contains some 120,000 distinct CDR3 sequences, around 96% of which appear only once. Material for sequencing was CD8+ T cells from PBMCs. The receptors were gathered from a human donor with Susac syndrome.

V and J are TRBV4-3 and TRBJ2-1; D is unclear. Looked up from germline, CDR1 is LGHNA and CDR2 is YSLEER. The V gene lost 0 bases and the J gene lost 0 bases, with 12 bases spanning the gap. The CDR3 runs to 17 residues. CDR3 protein: CASSQDLEYRSYNEQFF. The CDR3 DNA reads as TGCGCCAGCAGCCAAGATTTGGAGTATCGCTCCTACAATGAGCAGTTCTTC.

This clonotype appeared once. The rearrangement joins TRBV5-1 to TRBJ1-4; 10 bases fit TRBD1. The germline gives CDR1 SGHRS, CDR2 YFSETQ. V gave up 4 bases and J gave up 8 bases; unmatched junction bases: 8. The CDR3 extends over 15 amino acids. The CDR3 nucleotides read TGCGCCAGCAGCACGGGACAGGGGCTTCGGGAAAAACTGTTTTTT. Protein: CASSTGQGLREKLFF. The full variable domain, rest sourced from reference TRBV5-1 and TRBJ1-4, is KAGVTQTPRYLIKTRGQQVTLSCSPISGHRSVSWYQQTPGQGLQFLFEYFSETQRNKGNFPGRFSGRQFSNSRSEMNVSTLELGDSALYLCASSTGQGLREKLFFGSGTQLSVL.

The V call is TRBV12-3 or TRBV12-4, the J call TRBJ1-2; D possibly corresponds to TRBD1 (5 bases). The CDR3 sequence is 14 residues long. Trimming left V 7 bases short and J 3 bases short, with 15 bases between. The DNA for the CDR3 is TGTGCCAGCACACCGGGGCAGGGTGACTATGGCTACACCTTC. Protein product: CASTPGQGDYGYTF.

This chain uses TRBV3-1 with TRBJ2-7; D perhaps matches TRBD2 (6 bases). Trimming left V 0 bases short and J 3 bases short, with 15 bases between. This CDR3 region has 16 residues. Germline V gives CDR1 LGHDT, CDR2 YNNKEL (reference sequence). CDR3 nucleotides: TGTGCCAGCAGCCAAGATGGGCTATTGGGAGGCTACGAGCAGTACTTC. Its translation is CASSQDGLLGGYEQYF.

This sequence joins TRBV6-1 and TRBJ2-3; the match to TRBD2 covers 10 bases. CDR3 length: 16 residues. Germline-derived CDR1 and CDR2 are MNHNS and SASEGT. V gave up 1 base and J gave up 2 bases; unmatched junction bases: 3. The CDR3 bases are TGTGCCAGCAGTGAAGGAAGCGGGGGGGCCACAGATACGCAGTATTTT. This gives the protein CASSEGSGGATDTQYF.

As regards this clonotype: A much more abundant neighbour one base away suggests this may be a read error. The V gene is TRBV6-4, the J gene TRBJ2-3; perhaps TRBD2 as D (6 bases). The germline CDR1 and CDR2 sequences are MRHNA and SNTAGT. The CDR3 runs to 14 residues. Trimming stripped 2 bases from V and 0 bases from J, with 6 bases between. DNA of the CDR3: TGTGCCAGCAGTGACGGGACTAGCACAGATACGCAGTATTTT. This gives the protein CASSDGTSTDTQYF.

The V gene is TRBV5-6, the J gene TRBJ2-7; D call uncertain. Germline V gene lookup returns CDR1 SGHDT and CDR2 YYEEEE. This CDR3 has 12 residues. V dropped 1 base and J dropped 3 bases, with 5 bases sitting between them. The CDR3 DNA sequence: TGTGCCAGCAGCTTGTTGAACTACGAGCAGTACTTC. Amino acid sequence: CASSLLNYEQYF.

This chain connects TRBV4-1 to TRBJ2-3; weak D call: TRBD1 (6 bases). V was trimmed by 5 bases and J by 0 bases, leaving 18 bases between them. This CDR3 spans 17 amino acids. Germline V gene data show CDR1 as MGHRA and CDR2 as YSYEKL. CDR3 region: CASSATGHPDSTDTQYF. The DNA of the CDR3 is TGCGCCAGCAGCGCTACAGGGCACCCCGATAGCACAGATACGCAGTATTTT.

The chain combines TRBV29-1 with TRBJ2-5; D gene unclear. Germline V lookup: CDR1 SQVTM, CDR2 ANQGSEA. CDR3 length: 12 residues. V lost 5 bases to trimming and J lost 0 bases, with 7 bases between them. CDR3 sequence: CSVLGNQETQYF. The CDR3 DNA follows: TGCAGCGTTTTAGGGAACCAAGAGACCCAGTACTTC. The full variable domain, rest sourced from reference TRBV29-1 and TRBJ2-5, is SAVISQKPSRDICQRGTSLTIQCQVDSQVTMMFWYRQQPGQSLTLIATANQGSEATYESGFVIDKFPISRPNLTFSTLTVSNMSPEDSSIYLCSVLGNQETQYFGPGTRLLVL.

This chain uses TRBV4-1 with TRBJ2-4, with 11 bases aligning to TRBD1. This CDR3 has 17 residues. Germline V CDR1 and CDR2: MGHRA, YSYEKL. With V trimmed by 3 bases and J by 6 bases, 10 bases remained unmatched. CDR3 in amino acids: CASSQAEDRGLGNIQYF. Here the CDR3 DNA reads TGCGCCAGCAGCCAGGCTGAGGACAGGGGGCTCGGAAACATTCAGTACTTC.

The chain joins TRBV2 to TRBJ2-7; 11 bases fit TRBD2. CDR1 and CDR2 (germline): SNHLY, FYNNEI. V was clipped by 3 bases and J by 5 bases; unmatched bases: 6. The CDR3 extends over 15 amino acids. This chain's CDR3 is CASSDSSGGPDEQYF. CDR3 DNA sequence: TGTGCCAGCAGTGACTCTAGCGGGGGGCCCGACGAGCAGTACTTC.

The V call is TRBV20-1, the J call TRBJ1-1, with 10 bases that match TRBD1. V dropped 1 base and J dropped 2; count of bases not matched to a gene: 4. Germline V gene sequence: CDR1 DFQATT, CDR2 SNEGSKA (reference sequence). This CDR3 has 15 residues. The CDR3 region is CSARGWTGGNTEAFF. In nucleotides, the CDR3 is TGCAGTGCTAGAGGATGGACAGGGGGAAACACTGAAGCTTTCTTT.

This chain links TRBV19 with TRBJ2-5, with D perhaps matching TRBD2 (5 bases). The V gene's germline CDR1 is LNHDA and CDR2 SQIVND (reference sequence). The V and J ends lost 8 bases and 2 bases respectively, with 18 bases between them. CDR3 length: 15 amino acids. The CDR3 bases are TGTGCCAGTTCCCCGGGGTGGGAATCTCAAGAGACCCAGTACTTC. This sequence encodes CASSPGWESQETQYF.

The gene calls are TRBV5-6 and TRBJ2-7; possibly TRBD1 or TRBD2 for D (9 bases each). The CDR3 is made up of 16 amino acids. Germline assignment: CDR1 SGHDT and CDR2 YYEEEE. V lost 4 bases and J lost 6, with 23 bases in between. CDR3 coding DNA: TGTGCCAGCAGCCCCGGGACAGGGAGACTAGCGGCCGAGCAGTACTTC. Encoded protein: CASSPGTGRLAAEQYF.

This clonotype was found once. This chain connects TRBV29-1 to TRBJ2-5, with 13 bases that match TRBD2. Germline V gives CDR1 SQVTM, CDR2 ANQGSEA. The CDR3 extends over 15 amino acids. Trimming cost V 3 bases and J 1 base; bases outside gene matches: 2. CDR3 nucleotides: TGCAGCGTTGACGGACTAGCGGGGGCCCAAGAGACCCAGTACTTC. Its translation is CSVDGLAGAQETQYF.

This chain connects TRBV30 to TRBJ1-2; no reliable D call. CDR3 length: 16 residues. Germline CDR1 GTSNPN, CDR2 SVGIG (reference sequence). Between the trimmed V and J ends, which lost 1 base and 3 bases, there was a span of 18 bases. This CDR3 is CAWSDPPRVRDYGYTF. The CDR3 coding sequence is TGTGCCTGGAGTGATCCCCCCCGGGTGAGGGACTATGGCTACACCTTC. The variable domain in full, completed from reference TRBV30 and TRBJ1-2, reads SQTIHQWPATLVQPVGSPLSLECTVEGTSNPNLYWYRQAAGRGLQLLFYSVGIGQISSEVPQNLSASRPQDRQFILSSKKLLLSDSGFYLCAWSDPPRVRDYGYTFGSGTRLTVV.

The chain is built from TRBV7-6 and TRBJ2-7; D is unresolved. The V end was cut by 5 bases, the J end by 2 bases, with 13 bases between. Germline V gives CDR1 SGHVS, CDR2 FNYEAQ. CDR3 length: 14 amino acids. CDR3 sequence reads: CASSPLADPYEQYF. The CDR3 DNA reads TGTGCCAGCAGCCCCCTGGCAGACCCCTACGAGCAGTACTTC.

This chain connects TRBV30 to TRBJ1-1; no definite D call. The germline V and J ends were trimmed by 0 bases and 3 bases, with 8 bases remaining between them. The CDR3 consists of 13 residues. From germline, CDR1 is GTSNPN and CDR2 SVGIG (reference sequence). This CDR3 is CAWSVLTDTEAFF. The CDR3 nucleotides read TGTGCCTGGAGTGTACTGACGGACACTGAAGCTTTCTTT.

The chain uses TRBV25-1 and TRBJ2-1; D remains unclear. V dropped 10 bases and J dropped 4 bases, with 23 bases sitting between them. Germline CDR1 MGHDK, CDR2 SYGVNS. There are 16 residues in the CDR3. CDR3 amino acids: CAIEPARKRSYNEQFF. The CDR3 DNA sequence: TGTGCCATCGAACCCGCAAGGAAAAGGAGTTACAATGAGCAGTTCTTC.

This clonotype was counted once. The V call is TRBV4-3, the J call TRBJ2-1; 12 bases fit TRBD2. V trimming: 0 bases; J trimming: 7 bases; junction bases outside the gene matches: 4. Germline loops: CDR1 LGHNA, CDR2 YSLEER. The CDR3 runs 16 residues. This CDR3 reads CASSQDMTSGRNEQFF. CDR3 DNA sequence: TGCGCCAGCAGCCAAGATATGACTAGCGGGAGAAATGAGCAGTTCTTC.

The chain is built from TRBV7-9 and TRBJ1-1; the D gene is possibly TRBD1 (5 bases). V lost 5 bases and J lost 1, with 11 bases in between. CDR1 is SEHNR, CDR2 FQNEAQ, per germline (reference sequence). The CDR3 has 14 amino acids. The CDR3 region is CASSPGLANTEAFF. The CDR3 DNA reads TGTGCCAGCAGCCCAGGGTTGGCGAACACTGAAGCTTTCTTT.

The CDR3 is CASSFGADSNQPQHF. CDR3 nucleotide sequence: TGTGCCAGCAGTTTTGGGGCAGATAGCAATCAGCCCCAGCATTTT. The chain has TRBV12-3 or TRBV12-4 and TRBJ1-5; TRBD1 is a possible D gene (5 bases). Trimming took off 3 bases at V and 0 bases at J, with 9 bases between the two ends. This CDR3 is 15 amino acids long.

The chain employs TRBV4-3 and TRBJ2-1; D unresolved. Germline CDR1 and CDR2: LGHNA and YSLEER. This CDR3 has 16 residues. The V and J ends lost 1 base and 1 base respectively, with 11 bases between them. The CDR3 DNA is TGCGCCAGCAGCCAAGGTCGGGTACTATCCTACAATGAGCAGTTCTTC. This translates into CASSQGRVLSYNEQFF.

This clonotype occurred a few times. V is TRBV5-4 and J is TRBJ1-2; 8 bases are a match to TRBD1. Germline V gene lookup returns CDR1 SGHNT and CDR2 YYREEE (reference sequence). J was trimmed by 3 bases and V by 3 bases; bases with no gene match: 1. The length of the CDR3 is 13 residues. CDR3 residues: CASSSTGDYGYTF. CDR3 bases: TGTGCCAGCAGCTCGACAGGGGACTATGGCTACACCTTC.

This sequence joins TRBV5-1 and TRBJ2-7; 10 nucleotides match TRBD1. CDR1 and CDR2 (germline): SGHRS, YFSETQ. The CDR3 spans 14 residues. Losses at the gene ends were 5 bases for V and 3 bases for J; bases not matched to a gene: 5. The DNA for the CDR3 is TGCGCCAGCAGGAACCGGGACAGGGGCTACGAGCAGTACTTC. Protein sequence: CASRNRDRGYEQYF.

The sample holds a few counts of this clonotype. The V gene is TRBV28, the J gene TRBJ2-7, with TRBD2 as a possible D gene (5 bases). CDR1 and CDR2 (germline): MDHEN, SYDVKM. Deletions cut 6 bases from V and 7 bases from J, with 19 bases between. The CDR3 loop spans 14 amino acids. CDR3 sequence reads: CASRPLEPLGEQYF. Here the CDR3 DNA reads TGTGCCAGCAGACCACTAGAGCCCCTTGGGGAGCAGTACTTC.

V usage is TRBV9 and J usage is TRBJ1-1; no firm D call. The CDR3 is made up of 15 amino acids. V shed 3 bases and J shed 0 bases, with 12 bases lying between them. Germline assignment: CDR1 SGDLS and CDR2 YYNGEE. CDR3: CASSAPGPLNTEAFF. The CDR3 DNA is TGTGCCAGCAGCGCTCCCGGTCCGCTGAACACTGAAGCTTTCTTT.

The chain uses TRBV15 and TRBJ2-1, with D unclear. This CDR3 comprises 13 residues. Trimming cost V 2 bases and J 3 bases, with 5 bases left between them. CDR1 is LNHNV and CDR2 is YYDKDF in the germline V gene (reference sequence). In DNA, the CDR3 is TGTGCCACCAGCAGACAGTTCTACAATGAGCAGTTCTTC. It encodes CATSRQFYNEQFF.

The chain carries TRBV6-1 and TRBJ1-5, with D possibly being TRBD1 (6 bases). V dropped 2 bases and J dropped 4 bases, with 12 bases sitting between them. CDR3 length equals 15 residues. CDR1 MNHNS and CDR2 SASEGT come from the germline V gene. CDR3 nucleotides: TGTGCCAGCAGTGAACGGCGGCAGGGGAATCAGCCCCAGCATTTT. As protein: CASSERRQGNQPQHF.

CDR3 loop: CASSSPGQSHFKAFF. The CDR3 nucleotides read TGTGCCAGCAGTTCTCCGGGACAGTCACATTTTAAAGCTTTCTTT. J is TRBJ1-1 and V is TRBV6-6, with 7 nucleotides matching TRBD1. The CDR3 has 15 amino acids. The V and J ends lost 4 bases and 9 bases, in that order; junction bases with no gene match: 14. The germline gives CDR1 MNHNY, CDR2 SVGAGI (reference sequence).

The chain joins TRBV6-1 to TRBJ2-5; D is unresolved. V shed 7 bases and J shed 1 base, with 13 bases lying between them. From germline, CDR1 is MNHNS and CDR2 SASEGT. This CDR3 spans 14 amino acids. DNA of the CDR3: TGTGCCAGCAAGAAGGTCAGCGCCCAAGAGACCCAGTACTTC. Protein product: CASKKVSAQETQYF.

The CDR3 region has the DNA TGTGCCAGCAGCCCAGGAACCGGGACAGGGTATGGCTACACCTTC. Protein sequence: CASSPGTGTGYGYTF. The chain couples TRBV5-6 to TRBJ1-2, with TRBD1 identical over 9 bases. The V segment lost 4 bases and the J segment 5 bases; nucleotides outside the gene matches: 9. The germline CDR1 and CDR2 sequences are SGHDT and YYEEEE. This CDR3 is built from 15 residues.